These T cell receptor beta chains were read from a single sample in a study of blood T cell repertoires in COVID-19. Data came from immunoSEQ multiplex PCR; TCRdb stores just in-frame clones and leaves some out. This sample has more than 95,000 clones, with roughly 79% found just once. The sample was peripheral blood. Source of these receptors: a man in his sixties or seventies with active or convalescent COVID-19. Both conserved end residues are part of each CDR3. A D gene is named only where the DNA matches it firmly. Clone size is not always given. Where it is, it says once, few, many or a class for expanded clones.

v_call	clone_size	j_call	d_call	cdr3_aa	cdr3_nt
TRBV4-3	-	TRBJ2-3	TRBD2	CASSQEGSGMNTQYF	TGCGCCAGCAGCCAAGAGGGTAGCGGGATGAATACGCAGTATTTT
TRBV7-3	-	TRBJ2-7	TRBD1	CASSLGQGKTYEQYF	TGTGCCAGCAGCTTAGGACAGGGTAAGACCTACGAGCAGTACTTC
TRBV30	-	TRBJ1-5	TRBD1	CAWSRTGSNQPQHF	TGTGCCTGGAGTAGGACAGGGAGCAATCAGCCCCAGCATTTT
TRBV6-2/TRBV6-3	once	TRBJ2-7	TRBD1	CASSYSRTGVAEQYF	TGTGCCAGCAGTTACTCTAGGACAGGGGTCGCCGAGCAGTACTTC
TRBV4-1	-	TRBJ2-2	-	CASSQDGQWNTGELFF	TGCGCCAGCAGCCAAGATGGCCAGTGGAACACCGGGGAGCTGTTTTTT
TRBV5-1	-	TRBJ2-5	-	CASSFQKEQETQYF	TGCGCCAGCAGCTTTCAAAAGGAGCAAGAGACCCAGTACTTC
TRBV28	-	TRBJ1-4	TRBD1	CASSYAGQGNEKLFF	TGTGCCAGCAGTTACGCGGGACAGGGGAATGAAAAACTGTTTTTT
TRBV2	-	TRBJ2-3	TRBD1	CASSEVHRGRLDTQYF	TGTGCCAGCAGTGAAGTTCACAGGGGGCGTTTGGATACGCAGTATTTT
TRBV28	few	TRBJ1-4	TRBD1	CASSLGSTGPLGKLFF	TGTGCCAGCAGTTTAGGCTCGACAGGGCCCCTAGGGAAACTGTTTTTT
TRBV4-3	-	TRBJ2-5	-	CASSQDGASREETQYF	TGCGCCAGCAGCCAAGATGGCGCTAGCCGTGAAGAGACCCAGTACTTC
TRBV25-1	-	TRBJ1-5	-	CASSNGDNQPQHF	TGTGCCAGCAGTAACGGTGACAATCAGCCCCAGCATTTT
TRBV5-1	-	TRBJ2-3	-	CASSPSTSGQDTQYF	TGCGCCAGCAGCCCCTCGACTAGTGGTCAAGATACGCAGTATTTT
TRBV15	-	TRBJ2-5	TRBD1	CATSRDQGQGAGETQYF	TGTGCCACCAGCAGAGATCAGGGACAGGGCGCAGGAGAGACCCAGTACTTC
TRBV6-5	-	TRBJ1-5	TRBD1	CATKQGDQPQHF	TGTGCCACCAAACAGGGGGATCAGCCCCAGCATTTT
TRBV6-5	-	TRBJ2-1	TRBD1	CASRLTGGDEQFF	TGTGCCAGCAGATTGACAGGGGGCGATGAGCAGTTCTTC
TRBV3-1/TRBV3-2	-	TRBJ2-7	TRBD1	CASSQLNRGPSYEQYF	TGTGCCAGCAGCCAACTGAACAGGGGTCCATCCTACGAGCAGTACTTC
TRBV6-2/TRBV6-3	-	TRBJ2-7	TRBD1	CASSYARDRGYEQYF	TGTGCCAGCAGTTATGCCCGGGACAGGGGCTACGAGCAGTACTTC
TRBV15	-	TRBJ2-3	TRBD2	CATSSGDFTDTQYF	TGTGCCACCAGTAGCGGGGATTTCACAGATACGCAGTATTTT
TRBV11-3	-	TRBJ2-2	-	CASSLGGGGGNTGELFF	TGTGCCAGCAGCTTAGGTGGGGGCGGGGGAAACACCGGGGAGCTGTTTTTT
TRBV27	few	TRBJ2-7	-	CASSPFRDTAYEQYF	TGTGCCAGCAGTCCTTTTCGGGACACTGCCTACGAGCAGTACTTC
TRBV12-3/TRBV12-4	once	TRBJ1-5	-	CASSGGSNQPQHF	TGTGCCAGCTCGGGGGGGAGCAATCAGCCCCAGCATTTT
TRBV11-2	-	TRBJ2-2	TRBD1	CASSPGQGMNTGELFF	TGTGCCAGCAGCCCGGGACAGGGCATGAACACCGGGGAGCTGTTTTTT
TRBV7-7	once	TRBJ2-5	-	CASSNPRPGGVGTQYF	TGTGCCAGCAGCAATCCCCGGCCGGGGGGCGTTGGGACCCAGTACTTC
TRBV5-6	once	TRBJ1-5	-	CASSWGLGQPQHF	TGTGCCAGCAGCTGGGGGCTCGGGCAGCCCCAGCATTTT
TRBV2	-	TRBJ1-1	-	CASSVGPNTEAFF	TGTGCCAGCAGTGTGGGCCCCAACACTGAAGCTTTCTTT
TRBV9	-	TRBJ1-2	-	CASSVGGQTNYGYTF	TGTGCCAGCAGCGTAGGAGGGCAGACTAACTATGGCTACACCTTC
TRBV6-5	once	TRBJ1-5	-	CASKTAEGSNQPQHF	TGTGCCAGCAAGACCGCTGAGGGCAGCAATCAGCCCCAGCATTTT
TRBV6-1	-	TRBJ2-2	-	CASSDASLLTGELFF	TGTGCCAGCAGTGACGCTAGCCTACTCACCGGGGAGCTGTTTTTT
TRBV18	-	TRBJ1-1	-	CASSPRGLRGRAEAFF	TGTGCCAGCTCACCACGGGGTCTAAGGGGTAGGGCTGAAGCTTTCTTT
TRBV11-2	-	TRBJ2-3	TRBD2	CASSLSRGGSGTDTQYF	TGTGCCAGCAGCTTAAGTCGGGGGGGTAGCGGTACAGATACGCAGTATTTT
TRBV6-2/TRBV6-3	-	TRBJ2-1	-	CASSYGGGNHNEQFF	TGTGCCAGCAGTTACGGTGGCGGGAACCACAATGAGCAGTTCTTC
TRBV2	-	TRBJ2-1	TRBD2	CASRIGLASEQFF	TGTGCCAGCAGGATCGGACTAGCGAGTGAGCAGTTCTTC
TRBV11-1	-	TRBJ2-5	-	CASSLAMDTQETQYF	TGTGCCAGCAGCTTAGCTATGGACACCCAAGAGACCCAGTACTTC
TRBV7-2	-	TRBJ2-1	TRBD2	CASSGTSGGESSYNEQFF	TGTGCCAGCAGCGGTACTAGCGGGGGGGAGAGCTCCTACAATGAGCAGTTCTTC
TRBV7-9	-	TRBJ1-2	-	CASSPVFLGYTF	TGTGCCAGCAGCCCCGTCTTCCTCGGCTACACCTTC
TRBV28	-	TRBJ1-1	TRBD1	CASSLISDRGTEAFF	TGTGCCAGCAGTTTAATTTCGGACAGGGGCACTGAAGCTTTCTTT
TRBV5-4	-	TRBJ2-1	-	CASSLGNEQFF	TGTGCCAGCAGCCTCGGGAATGAGCAGTTCTTC
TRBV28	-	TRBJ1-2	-	CASKAGYLYGYTF	TGTGCCAGCAAGGCAGGGTACCTCTATGGCTACACCTTC
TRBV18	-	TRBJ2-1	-	CASSPLANEQFF	TGTGCCAGCTCACCACTAGCGAATGAGCAGTTCTTC
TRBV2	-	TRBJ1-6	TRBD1	CASGQDYNSPLHF	TGTGCCAGCGGACAGGATTATAATTCACCCCTCCACTTT
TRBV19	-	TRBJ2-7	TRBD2	CASSTVAGGPQVRSYEQYF	TGTGCCAGTAGTACCGTAGCGGGAGGGCCACAAGTAAGGTCCTACGAGCAGTACTTC
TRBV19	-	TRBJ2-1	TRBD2	CASSTTRTSRNNEQFF	TGTGCCAGTAGTACTACGAGGACTAGCCGTAACAATGAGCAGTTCTTC